The sequence of this T cell receptor beta chain was determined in a study of cytomegalovirus exposure and HLA in healthy donors. Findings of the study overall: Prior analysis indicated that the majority of TCR beta V segments exhibited productivity approximately 90% or approximately 30% of the time. Sequencing artifact likely explains a cluster of highly shared sequence variants. Versus the 666-donor mean, an Asian-associated ancestry cluster reportedly showed fewer N-insertions in a later analysis. Later analysis suggested links between common viral pathogens and several top significant clusters.

Germline V CDR1 and CDR2: SEHNR, FQNEAQ (reference sequence). CDR3 length: 15 residues. Trimming removed 5 bases from V and 2 bases from J; junction bases left unmatched: 8. Primers for the PCR totalled 60 Vbeta and 13 Jbeta. The repertoire was sequenced with immunoSEQ multiplex PCR; TCRdb's copy has only in-frame clones and lacks some. Among hundreds of thousands of clones listed, under 80% were seen once. Note on this clone: The antigen is not known.

The sample was PBMCs. The TCR sequence derives from a female donor in good health and CMV-seronegative. The chain employs TRBV7-9 and TRBJ1-2; TRBD1 aligns across 7 bases. The CDR3 bases are TGTGCCAGCAGCCTTATCGGACAGGCCAACTATGGCTACACCTTC. It yields the protein CASSLIGQANYGYTF.